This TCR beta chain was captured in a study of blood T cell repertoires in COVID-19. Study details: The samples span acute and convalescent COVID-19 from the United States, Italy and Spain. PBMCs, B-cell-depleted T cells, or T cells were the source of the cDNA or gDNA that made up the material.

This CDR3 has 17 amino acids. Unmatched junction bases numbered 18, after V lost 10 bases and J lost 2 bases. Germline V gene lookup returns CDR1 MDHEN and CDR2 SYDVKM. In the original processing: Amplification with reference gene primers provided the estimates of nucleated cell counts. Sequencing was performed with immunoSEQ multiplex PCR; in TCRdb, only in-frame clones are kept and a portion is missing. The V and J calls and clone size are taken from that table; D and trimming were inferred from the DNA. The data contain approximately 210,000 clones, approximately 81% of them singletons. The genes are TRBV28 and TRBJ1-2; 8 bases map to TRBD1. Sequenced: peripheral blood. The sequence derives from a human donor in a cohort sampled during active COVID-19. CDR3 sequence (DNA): TGTGCCACCCAGGACCTCCGAGGTAACAGGGGGAACTATGGCTACACCTTC. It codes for CATQDLRGNRGNYGYTF.